These 28 T cell receptor beta chains originate from one sample sequenced in a study of blood T cell repertoires in COVID-19. Measured with immunoSEQ multiplex PCR; TCRdb has only the in-frame clones, and not every one. Among 200,000 to 250,000 clones, 80% to 90% were seen once, and the ten largest hold approximately 10%. Sequencing was carried out using peripheral blood. The receptors derive from a man in his forties or fifties with COVID-19, enrolled during active disease.

The rearrangement links TRBV7-2 to TRBJ2-3, with D perhaps TRBD2 (7 bases). Germline V gives CDR1 SGHTA, CDR2 FQGNSA. This CDR3 has 17 residues. Between the trimmed V and J ends, which lost 1 base and 5 bases, there was a span of 19 bases. The CDR3 DNA is TGTGCCAGCAGCTTAGTCCTAGGGGGGGGGCCAGGAGATACGCAGTATTTT. As protein: CASSLVLGGGPGDTQYF.

The chain joins TRBV7-3 to TRBJ2-1; TRBD2 matches at 7 bases. Per germline, CDR1 SGHTA and CDR2 FQGTGA. The CDR3 is 15 amino acids. J lost 5 bases, V lost 5 bases, and 9 bases had no gene match. This chain's CDR3 is CASSGTLASNNEQFF. The DNA for the CDR3 is TGTGCCAGCAGCGGAACACTAGCGAGCAACAATGAGCAGTTCTTC.

The genes are TRBV18 and TRBJ2-1; possibly TRBD1 for D (7 bases). CDR1 KGHSH and CDR2 LQKENI come from the germline V gene. CDR3 length: 17 amino acids. V shed 3 bases and J shed 5 bases, with 20 bases lying between them. The CDR3 region has the DNA TGTGCCAGCTCACCGACATATGGAGGGGGCGTCGACAATGAGCAGTTCTTC. Its translation is CASSPTYGGGVDNEQFF. Combining the CDR3 with reference TRBV18 and TRBJ2-1 gives the whole variable domain NAGVMQNPRHLVRRRGQEARLRCSPMKGHSHVYWYRQLPEEGLKFMVYLQKENIIDESGMPKERFSAEFPKEGPSILRIQQVVRGDSAAYFCASSPTYGGGVDNEQFFGPGTRLTVL.

This clone was detected once. The chain is built from TRBV19 and TRBJ2-7; TRBD2 is a possible D gene (5 bases). CDR1 LNHDA and CDR2 SQIVND come from the germline V gene (reference sequence). The CDR3 consists of 13 residues. The V and J ends lost 3 bases and 9 bases respectively, with 15 bases between them. This CDR3 is CASSMVEDGVQYF. CDR3 DNA: TGTGCCAGTAGTATGGTGGAGGACGGGGTGCAGTACTTC.

V usage is TRBV19 and J usage is TRBJ2-7; no reliable D call. V dropped 2 bases and J dropped 3 bases, with 11 bases sitting between them. The CDR3 loop spans 14 amino acids. Germline values: CDR1 LNHDA, CDR2 SQIVND (reference sequence). In nucleotides, the CDR3 is TGTGCCAGTAGTATAAATCGTGGCCGCTACGAGCAGTACTTC. This codes for CASSINRGRYEQYF. The whole variable domain, filled in from reference TRBV19 and TRBJ2-7, reads DGGITQSPKYLFRKEGQNVTLSCEQNLNHDAMYWYRQDPGQGLRLIYYSQIVNDFQKGDIAEGYSVSREKKESFPLTVTSAQKNPTAFYLCASSINRGRYEQYFGPGTRLTVT.

The chain carries TRBV11-2 and TRBJ2-3, with D tentatively TRBD2 (6 bases). The germline V gene has CDR1 SGHAT and CDR2 FQNNGV. The ends were cut back, 2 bases at V and 7 bases at J, with 22 bases in the middle. The CDR3 covers 17 residues. The CDR3 loop reads CASSLPFSAGTANTQYF. Here the CDR3 DNA reads TGTGCCAGCAGCTTACCTTTTTCGGCGGGAACGGCAAATACGCAGTATTTT. Using reference TRBV11-2 and TRBJ2-3 for the parts outside the CDR3, the full variable domain is EAGVAQSPRYKIIEKRQSVAFWCNPISGHATLYWYQQILGQGPKLLIQFQNNGVVDDSQLPKDRFSAERLKGVDSTLKIQPAKLEDSAVYLCASSLPFSAGTANTQYFGPGTRLTVL.

The chain recombines TRBV15 with TRBJ1-2, with 8 bases aligning to TRBD1. The germline CDR1 and CDR2 sequences are LNHNV and YYDKDF (reference sequence). The V and J ends lost 3 bases and 6 bases, in that order; junction bases with no gene match: 12. This CDR3 has 16 residues. This CDR3 reads CATSRGDRRSSDGYTF. The CDR3 coding sequence is TGTGCCACCAGCAGGGGGGACAGGAGATCGTCCGATGGCTACACCTTC.

The gene calls are TRBV3-1 (or the pseudogene TRBV3-2) and TRBJ1-2; no clear D. Germline values: CDR1 LGHDT, CDR2 YNNKEL (reference sequence). Deletions cut 0 bases from V and 7 bases from J, with 12 bases between. The CDR3 is made up of 14 amino acids. This chain's CDR3 is CASSQEERSGGYTF. CDR3 sequence (DNA): TGTGCCAGCAGCCAAGAGGAAAGGTCGGGTGGCTACACCTTC.

The J gene is TRBJ2-1, the V gene TRBV7-9; tentatively, D is TRBD1 (8 bases). This CDR3 region has 15 residues. Germline values: CDR1 SEHNR, CDR2 FQNEAQ (reference sequence). Trimming cost V 4 bases and J 1 base, with 11 bases left between them. The CDR3 spells CASSSQGGSYNEQFF. In DNA form, the CDR3 reads TGTGCCAGCAGCTCACAGGGGGGGTCCTACAATGAGCAGTTCTTC.

The rearrangement links TRBV7-8 to TRBJ2-7; 7 bases line up with TRBD1. This CDR3 is built from 14 residues. Losses at the gene ends were 5 bases for V and 2 bases for J; bases not matched to a gene: 6. Germline V gene lookup returns CDR1 SGHVS and CDR2 FQNEAQ. The CDR3 spells CASSQRTGPYEQYF. The CDR3, as DNA: TGTGCCAGCAGCCAAAGGACAGGACCCTACGAGCAGTACTTC.

The rearrangement links TRBV2 to TRBJ1-1, with D possibly matching TRBD1 (5 bases). Trimming pared 7 bases from V and 3 bases from J, leaving 21 bases between. Germline values: CDR1 SNHLY, CDR2 FYNNEI. The CDR3 has 16 residues. Here the CDR3 reads CASTLRDGGSYTEAFF. The CDR3 DNA follows: TGTGCCAGCACTCTCAGGGACGGGGGGTCGTACACTGAAGCTTTCTTT.

This clone has only one observation. The chain employs TRBV7-8 and TRBJ2-1, with a possible D match to TRBD1 (6 bases). V shed 10 bases and J shed 6 bases, with 16 bases lying between them. In germline, CDR1 is SGHVS, CDR2 FQNEAQ. The CDR3 covers 13 residues. The CDR3 DNA reads TGTGCCACGGGACACAGGGTCGGCAATGAGCAGTTCTTC. This encodes CATGHRVGNEQFF.

The chain links TRBV3-1 (or the pseudogene TRBV3-2) to TRBJ1-4; tentative D call: TRBD1 (6 bases). The CDR3 loop spans 16 amino acids. The V gene's germline CDR1 is LGHDT and CDR2 YNNKEL (reference sequence). V dropped 4 bases and J dropped 0 bases, with 12 bases sitting between them. The CDR3 nucleotides are TGTGCCAGCAGCCCAGGGGATAGGGCAACTAATGAAAAACTGTTTTTT. This sequence encodes CASSPGDRATNEKLFF.

Only a few counts were recorded for this clone. The gene calls are TRBV7-9 and TRBJ1-2; 10 bases match TRBD1. The CDR3 consists of 18 residues. Germline CDR1 and CDR2: SEHNR and FQNEAQ (reference sequence). V was clipped by 5 bases and J by 0 bases; unmatched bases: 12. The CDR3 DNA is TGTGCCAGCAGCCGCCACACCGGGACAGGGGATGCTAACTATGGCTACACCTTC. As protein: CASSRHTGTGDANYGYTF.

This chain connects TRBV11-1 to TRBJ2-7; 7 positions match TRBD1. The CDR3 has 14 amino acids. In germline, CDR1 is SGHAT, CDR2 FQDESV (reference sequence). The trim removed 3 bases at V and 2 bases at J, leaving 4 bases unmatched. The CDR3: CASSFDRDPYEQYF. The DNA for the CDR3 is TGTGCCAGCAGCTTTGACAGGGATCCCTACGAGCAGTACTTC.

The V gene is TRBV6-4, the J gene TRBJ2-3; 10 bases match TRBD2. CDR1 and CDR2 from the germline V gene are MRHNA and SNTAGT. CDR3 size: 15 residues. V lost 3 bases and J lost 5; bases outside the gene matches: 5. The CDR3 loop reads CASSEESSGGDTQYF. The CDR3 region has the DNA TGTGCCAGCAGTGAAGAGTCTAGCGGGGGAGATACGCAGTATTTT.

The chain uses TRBV27 and TRBJ1-4; 7 nucleotides align to TRBD1. V shed 5 bases, J shed 7 bases, and the junction held 4 bases outside the gene matches. Germline V lookup: CDR1 MNHEY, CDR2 SMNVEV (reference sequence). The CDR3 contains 13 residues. The CDR3 DNA is TGTGCCAGCAGTCCAAACAGGGGTGAAAAACTGTTTTTT. Translated: CASSPNRGEKLFF. The full variable domain, rest sourced from reference TRBV27 and TRBJ1-4, is EAQVTQNPRYLITVTGKKLTVTCSQNMNHEYMSWYRQDPGLGLRQIYYSMNVEVTDKGDVPEGYKVSRKEKRNFPLILESPSPNQTSLYFCASSPNRGEKLFFGSGTQLSVL.

The chain uses TRBV19 and TRBJ2-2; the D is unclear. The V gene lost 6 bases and the J gene lost 0 bases, with 8 bases spanning the gap. This CDR3 is built from 14 residues. Germline V CDR1 and CDR2: LNHDA, SQIVND (reference sequence). CDR3 nucleotides: TGTGCCAGTAGACACCCCGCGAACACCGGGGAGCTGTTTTTT. As protein: CASRHPANTGELFF.

This chain links TRBV30 with TRBJ1-4, with D possibly TRBD1 on 6 matching bases. Germline CDR1 reads GTSNPN; CDR2 reads SVGIG (reference sequence). Trimming left V 0 bases short and J 10 bases short, with 9 bases between. CDR3 length equals 12 residues. For the CDR3, the DNA is TGTGCCTGGAGTGTATTAGGGGGAAAACTGTTTTTT. Translated: CAWSVLGGKLFF.

On this clone: At one of its ends the junction is not consistent with the germline gene, which may arise from a read error. The gene calls are TRBV5-8 and TRBJ2-6, with D maybe TRBD1 (6 bases). The V gene's germline CDR1 is SGHTS and CDR2 YDEGEE. The CDR3 covers 15 residues. Here the CDR3 reads CASRLDSSGANVLTF. DNA of the CDR3: TGTGCCAGCAGATTGGACAGCTCTGGGGCCAACGTCCTGACTTTC.

The chain has TRBV4-3 and TRBJ2-5; D perhaps matches TRBD2 (6 bases). V was pared by 1 base and J by 4 bases, with 13 bases between. Germline assignment: CDR1 LGHNA and CDR2 YSLEER. CDR3 length: 15 residues. CDR3: CASSQGGVSRETQYF. Written as DNA, the CDR3 is TGCGCCAGCAGCCAAGGGGGGGTTTCCCGAGAGACCCAGTACTTC.

The sample holds a few counts of this clone. The chain uses TRBV7-9 and TRBJ2-7, with 8 positions matching TRBD1. Unmatched junction bases numbered 2, after V lost 3 bases and J lost 1 base. Germline V gene lookup returns CDR1 SEHNR and CDR2 FQNEAQ (reference sequence). The CDR3 extends over 14 amino acids. The CDR3 sequence is CASSFRQGSYEQYF. The DNA for the CDR3 is TGTGCCAGCAGCTTTAGACAGGGGTCCTACGAGCAGTACTTC.

The chain recombines TRBV20-1 with TRBJ1-1; D unresolved. V gave up 5 bases and J gave up 3 bases, with 4 bases separating them. Germline V CDR1 and CDR2: DFQATT, SNEGSKA (reference sequence). CDR3 length equals 10 residues. Here the CDR3 reads CSAGHTEAFF. Written as DNA, the CDR3 is TGCAGTGCTGGCCACACTGAAGCTTTCTTT.

This sequence joins TRBV11-2 and TRBJ2-7, with a weak D call TRBD2 (5 bases). Germline V lookup: CDR1 SGHAT, CDR2 FQNNGV. This CDR3 spans 15 amino acids. The V and J ends lost 4 bases and 0 bases respectively, with 13 bases between them. The CDR3 DNA reads as TGTGCCAGCAGCTCTTCCCGGGATGCCTCCTACGAGCAGTACTTC. Its translation is CASSSSRDASYEQYF.

The rearrangement uses TRBV7-9 and TRBJ2-7, with a weak D call TRBD2 (6 bases). V was cut by 4 bases and J by 3 bases, with 10 bases left in between. The CDR3 extends over 13 amino acids. Germline V gene lookup returns CDR1 SEHNR and CDR2 FQNEAQ (reference sequence). This chain's CDR3 is CASSSWEVYEQYF. The DNA for the CDR3 is TGTGCCAGCAGCTCGTGGGAGGTCTACGAGCAGTACTTC.

The rearrangement links TRBV2 to TRBJ1-4; the match to TRBD1 covers 10 bases. The CDR3 consists of 16 residues. V trimming: 7 bases; J trimming: 0 bases; junction bases outside the gene matches: 5. CDR1 and CDR2 (germline): SNHLY, FYNNEI. Here the CDR3 reads CASTLTGGATNEKLFF. The CDR3 DNA is TGTGCCAGCACCCTGACAGGGGGCGCAACTAATGAAAAACTGTTTTTT.

J is TRBJ1-2 and V is TRBV25-1, with TRBD1 matching 9 bases. Per germline, CDR1 MGHDK and CDR2 SYGVNS. Trimming removed 3 bases from V and 7 bases from J; junction bases left unmatched: 6. This CDR3 has 14 amino acids. The CDR3 nucleotides read TGTGCCAGCAGTGACCCCGGGACAGGGTCTGGCTACACCTTC. It is translated as CASSDPGTGSGYTF.

The rearrangement joins TRBV6-1 to TRBJ1-5; D is unresolved. Germline CDR1 and CDR2: MNHNS and SASEGT. The CDR3 totals 16 residues. The V end was cut by 2 bases, the J end by 2 bases, with 13 bases between. This CDR3 is CASSERPRDRNQPQHF. As DNA, the CDR3 is TGTGCCAGCAGTGAAAGGCCCCGGGATCGCAATCAGCCCCAGCATTTT.